This paragraph reports one TCR beta chain. The sample is drawn from a study of blood T cell repertoires in COVID-19. Study at large: Collection of acute and convalescent COVID-19 samples took place in the United States, Italy and Spain. PBMCs, B-cell-depleted T cells, or T cells were the source of the cDNA or gDNA that made up the material.

Authors' analysis steps: How many nucleated cells were present was estimated from reference gene primer amplification. TCRdb's table, derived via immunoSEQ multiplex PCR, lists solely in-frame clones and lacks some. The DNA was the basis for D and trimming; V, J and clone size are from that table. The sample has about 190,000 clones, about 85% seen once. This sequence was found in a man younger than 45 with acute or convalescent COVID-19. The specimen was peripheral blood.

This CDR3 reads CASSDDIQETQYF. DNA of the CDR3: TGTGCCAGTAGTGACGACATCCAAGAGACCCAGTACTTC. J is TRBJ2-5 and V is TRBV19; D call uncertain. The CDR3 extends over 13 amino acids. With 5 bases removed from V and 1 base from J, the gap between germline ends came to 8 bases. Germline V gene lookup returns CDR1 LNHDA and CDR2 SQIVND (reference sequence).